This record concerns one TCR beta chain sequence. This entry belongs to a study of blood T cell dynamics during melanoma immunotherapy. Every bulk PBMC sample received the same 350 ng of DNA. Measured with immunoSEQ multiplex PCR; TCRdb has only the in-frame clones, and not every one. Seen here are 9,000 to 10,000 clones, 80% to 90% observed once, and the top ten hold around 10%. Germline V lookup: CDR1 LNHDA, CDR2 SQIVND (reference sequence). This CDR3 has 16 amino acids. V lost 6 bases and J lost 6, with 21 bases in between. The sample's time point: pre-treatment baseline. Sampling occurred pretreatment (T0) and at week 3 (W3), after cycle one of checkpoint blockade. Apart from two fast progressors, RECIST 1.1 response was judged 12 weeks post-infusion.

The genes are TRBV19 and TRBJ1-5; D is unclear. The material was blood, obtained from a patient treated with checkpoint blockade. This sequence originates from a human donor with melanoma. The CDR3, as DNA: TGTGCCAGTAGCCCCCTTGGTACAGTTAAAGGTCAGCCCCAGCATTTT. This gives the protein CASSPLGTVKGQPQHF.